This is a list of T cell receptor beta chains from one sample in a study of blood T cell repertoires in COVID-19. Only in-frame clones appear in the TCRdb table, and some are missing; sequencing was by immunoSEQ multiplex PCR. The table records fewer than 350,000 clones, around 90% of them present only once. Source material: PBMCs or T cells enriched from blood (not recorded which). The receptors here all came from a man in his 60s who had recovered from COVID-19. Both conserved end residues are part of each CDR3. Fields, in order: D gene, V gene, J gene, clone size, CDR3 protein, CDR3 DNA. D genes are given only for firm matches. Not every row has a clone size; where given, it reads once, few, many or a size class.

d_call: .
v_call: TRBV19
j_call: TRBJ1-5
clone_size: .
cdr3_aa: CASSIGQVGRPQHF
cdr3_nt: TGTGCCAGTAGTATAGGACAGGTCGGAAGACCCCAGCATTTT

d_call: .
v_call: TRBV7-2
j_call: TRBJ2-5
clone_size: .
cdr3_aa: CASSLEQGPQETQYF
cdr3_nt: TGTGCCAGCAGCTTAGAGCAGGGCCCCCAAGAGACCCAGTACTTC

d_call: TRBD2
v_call: TRBV7-9
j_call: TRBJ2-1
clone_size: .
cdr3_aa: CASSSPRGVQGHNEQFF
cdr3_nt: TGTGCCAGCAGTTCGCCGCGGGGGGTCCAAGGGCACAATGAGCAGTTCTTC

d_call: .
v_call: TRBV18
j_call: TRBJ1-2
clone_size: .
cdr3_aa: CASSGGTNYGYTF
cdr3_nt: TGTGCCAGCTCCGGGGGTACTAACTATGGCTACACCTTC

d_call: .
v_call: TRBV7-2
j_call: TRBJ2-1
clone_size: .
cdr3_aa: CASSLGRRAQEQFF
cdr3_nt: TGTGCCAGCAGCTTAGGAAGGCGGGCCCAGGAGCAGTTCTTC

d_call: TRBD1
v_call: TRBV28
j_call: TRBJ1-2
clone_size: .
cdr3_aa: CASRNPQGARGYTF
cdr3_nt: TGTGCCAGCAGGAACCCACAGGGGGCGAGGGGCTACACCTTC

d_call: TRBD2
v_call: TRBV4-1
j_call: TRBJ2-7
clone_size: many
cdr3_aa: CASSQDPTLAGGSYEQYF
cdr3_nt: TGCGCCAGCAGCCAAGATCCAACTTTAGCGGGAGGCTCCTACGAGCAGTACTTC

d_call: .
v_call: TRBV6-5
j_call: TRBJ1-5
clone_size: .
cdr3_aa: CASSYSYAGSQPQHF
cdr3_nt: TGTGCCAGCAGTTACTCGTATGCGGGGAGTCAGCCCCAGCATTTT

d_call: TRBD2
v_call: TRBV9
j_call: TRBJ2-7
clone_size: .
cdr3_aa: CASSVRREWDEQYF
cdr3_nt: TGTGCCAGCAGCGTAAGGCGGGAGTGGGACGAGCAGTACTTC

d_call: .
v_call: TRBV6-1
j_call: TRBJ1-2
clone_size: few
cdr3_aa: CASSEIEQGRKGYTF
cdr3_nt: TGTGCCAGCAGTGAAATCGAGCAGGGGCGGAAAGGCTACACCTTC

d_call: .
v_call: TRBV30
j_call: TRBJ1-4
clone_size: .
cdr3_aa: CAWSREINEKLFF
cdr3_nt: TGTGCCTGGAGTAGAGAAATCAATGAAAAACTGTTTTTT

d_call: .
v_call: TRBV7-2
j_call: TRBJ1-3
clone_size: .
cdr3_aa: CASSLVFLGGSGNTIYF
cdr3_nt: TGTGCCAGCAGCTTAGTTTTTTTGGGGGGCTCTGGAAACACCATATATTTT

d_call: TRBD2
v_call: TRBV2
j_call: TRBJ2-1
clone_size: once
cdr3_aa: CASSGQAGAVNEQFF
cdr3_nt: TGTGCCAGCAGTGGGCAAGCGGGGGCCGTCAATGAGCAGTTCTTC

d_call: TRBD1
v_call: TRBV3-1/TRBV3-2
j_call: TRBJ1-2
clone_size: .
cdr3_aa: CASSQGLYGTGEYGYTF
cdr3_nt: TGTGCCAGCAGCCAAGGCCTATACGGGACAGGGGAGTATGGCTACACCTTC

d_call: TRBD1
v_call: TRBV5-1
j_call: TRBJ2-5
clone_size: .
cdr3_aa: CASSVTGAGETQYF
cdr3_nt: TGCGCCAGCAGCGTGACAGGGGCCGGGGAGACCCAGTACTTC

d_call: TRBD1
v_call: TRBV28
j_call: TRBJ2-3
clone_size: .
cdr3_aa: CASSARGFGTQYF
cdr3_nt: TGTGCCAGCAGTGCCAGGGGGTTTGGTACGCAGTATTTT

d_call: .
v_call: TRBV10-3
j_call: TRBJ1-2
clone_size: once
cdr3_aa: CAISESLAGASGYGYTF
cdr3_nt: TGTGCCATCAGTGAGTCATTAGCGGGGGCTTCGGGCTATGGCTACACCTTC

d_call: TRBD1
v_call: TRBV28
j_call: TRBJ2-7
clone_size: .
cdr3_aa: CASSPGQTYEQYF
cdr3_nt: TGTGCCAGCAGTCCGGGACAGACCTACGAGCAGTACTTC

d_call: .
v_call: TRBV5-1
j_call: TRBJ1-5
clone_size: .
cdr3_aa: CASSLGSGNQPQHF
cdr3_nt: TGCGCCAGCAGCCTTGGATCGGGGAATCAGCCCCAGCATTTT

d_call: .
v_call: TRBV4-1
j_call: TRBJ1-2
clone_size: .
cdr3_aa: CASSRPDSYYGYTF
cdr3_nt: TGCGCCAGCAGCCGTCCCGACAGCTACTATGGCTACACCTTC

d_call: TRBD2
v_call: TRBV6-2/TRBV6-3
j_call: TRBJ2-3
clone_size: .
cdr3_aa: CASSRRAAGGVTDTQYF
cdr3_nt: TGTGCCAGCAGCCGGAGAGCCGCGGGAGGGGTCACAGATACGCAGTATTTT

d_call: .
v_call: TRBV7-2
j_call: TRBJ1-1
clone_size: once
cdr3_aa: CASSTRGRDTEAFF
cdr3_nt: TGTGCCAGCAGCACAAGGGGGAGAGACACTGAAGCTTTCTTT

d_call: .
v_call: TRBV11-2
j_call: TRBJ1-3
clone_size: .
cdr3_aa: CASSFTGNTIYF
cdr3_nt: TGTGCCAGCAGCTTCACTGGAAACACCATATATTTT

d_call: TRBD2
v_call: TRBV18
j_call: TRBJ2-3
clone_size: .
cdr3_aa: CASSPRLAGGSSDTQYF
cdr3_nt: TGTGCCAGCTCACCAAGGCTAGCGGGAGGTTCCTCAGATACGCAGTATTTT

d_call: .
v_call: TRBV18
j_call: TRBJ1-2
clone_size: .
cdr3_aa: CASSMGREYYGYTF
cdr3_nt: TGTGCCAGCTCGATGGGCAGGGAATACTATGGCTACACCTTC

d_call: .
v_call: TRBV5-5
j_call: TRBJ2-6
clone_size: .
cdr3_aa: CASSRGDTGANVLTF
cdr3_nt: TGTGCCAGCAGCAGAGGTGATACTGGGGCCAACGTCCTGACTTTC

d_call: .
v_call: TRBV28
j_call: TRBJ1-5
clone_size: .
cdr3_aa: CASRLQVSGQPQHF
cdr3_nt: TGTGCCAGCAGGCTGCAGGTCAGTGGGCAGCCCCAGCATTTT

d_call: .
v_call: TRBV4-1
j_call: TRBJ2-7
clone_size: .
cdr3_aa: CASSARPPGTLTSMAYEQYF
cdr3_nt: TGCGCCAGCAGCGCCCGACCCCCTGGGACTTTAACAAGTATGGCCTACGAGCAGTACTTC

d_call: TRBD2
v_call: TRBV2
j_call: TRBJ2-1
clone_size: .
cdr3_aa: CASRRLAGAYNEQFF
cdr3_nt: TGTGCCAGCCGTAGACTAGCGGGAGCATACAATGAGCAGTTCTTC

d_call: TRBD1
v_call: TRBV18
j_call: TRBJ2-7
clone_size: .
cdr3_aa: CASSPGQGALYEQYF
cdr3_nt: TGTGCCAGCTCACCGGGGCAGGGGGCCCTCTACGAGCAGTACTTC

d_call: TRBD2
v_call: TRBV6-5
j_call: TRBJ2-7
clone_size: .
cdr3_aa: CASSYSNGGFYEQYF
cdr3_nt: TGTGCCAGCAGTTACTCTAACGGGGGGTTCTACGAGCAGTACTTC

d_call: TRBD2
v_call: TRBV3-1/TRBV3-2
j_call: TRBJ2-1
clone_size: .
cdr3_aa: CASSQASSGIYEQFF
cdr3_nt: TGTGCCAGCAGCCAAGCTTCTAGCGGGATCTATGAGCAGTTCTTC

d_call: .
v_call: TRBV30
j_call: TRBJ2-4
clone_size: once
cdr3_aa: CGIEGVAKNIQYF
cdr3_nt: TGCGGTATCGAGGGGGTGGCCAAAAACATTCAGTACTTC

d_call: TRBD2
v_call: TRBV7-3
j_call: TRBJ2-1
clone_size: .
cdr3_aa: CASRVGGRGPTGEQFF
cdr3_nt: TGTGCCAGCAGAGTAGGCGGGAGGGGGCCCACCGGTGAGCAGTTCTTC

d_call: TRBD2
v_call: TRBV6-5
j_call: TRBJ2-1
clone_size: .
cdr3_aa: CASSYAGTSGKGQFF
cdr3_nt: TGTGCCAGCAGCTACGCCGGGACTAGCGGGAAAGGGCAGTTCTTC

d_call: TRBD2
v_call: TRBV4-2
j_call: TRBJ2-7
clone_size: few
cdr3_aa: CASSLRLASGNEQYF
cdr3_nt: TGTGCCAGCAGCCTCCGATTGGCTAGCGGGAACGAGCAGTACTTC

d_call: TRBD2
v_call: TRBV6-5
j_call: TRBJ2-7
clone_size: .
cdr3_aa: CASKGLAANPYEQYF
cdr3_nt: TGTGCCAGCAAGGGACTAGCGGCGAATCCCTACGAGCAGTACTTC

d_call: .
v_call: TRBV9
j_call: TRBJ1-2
clone_size: .
cdr3_aa: CASSVGAGQTYGYTF
cdr3_nt: TGTGCCAGCAGCGTTGGGGCAGGTCAGACCTATGGCTACACCTTC

d_call: .
v_call: TRBV28
j_call: TRBJ2-3
clone_size: .
cdr3_aa: CAIGEEPRWADTQYF
cdr3_nt: TGTGCCATTGGGGAGGAGCCCAGATGGGCAGATACGCAGTATTTT

d_call: .
v_call: TRBV7-9
j_call: TRBJ2-3
clone_size: .
cdr3_aa: CASSLVGTLNTDTQYF
cdr3_nt: TGTGCCAGCAGCTTAGTGGGCACCCTCAACACAGATACGCAGTATTTT

d_call: .
v_call: TRBV7-3
j_call: TRBJ2-3
clone_size: .
cdr3_aa: CASNMQAGRPTDTQYF
cdr3_nt: TGTGCCAGCAACATGCAGGCAGGAAGACCGACAGATACGCAGTATTTT

d_call: TRBD2
v_call: TRBV5-1
j_call: TRBJ2-7
clone_size: .
cdr3_aa: CASSLGLAGREQYF
cdr3_nt: TGCGCCAGCAGCTTGGGACTAGCGGGGAGGGAGCAGTACTTC

d_call: TRBD1
v_call: TRBV3-1/TRBV3-2
j_call: TRBJ1-2
clone_size: once
cdr3_aa: CASSLRGTGNGYTF
cdr3_nt: TGTGCCAGCAGCCTTAGAGGGACAGGAAACGGCTACACCTTC

d_call: TRBD1
v_call: TRBV6-1
j_call: TRBJ1-5
clone_size: .
cdr3_aa: CASSEWDSPANQPQHF
cdr3_nt: TGTGCCAGCAGTGAATGGGACAGCCCCGCCAATCAGCCCCAGCATTTT

d_call: .
v_call: TRBV6-5
j_call: TRBJ2-3
clone_size: .
cdr3_aa: CASSYSTGSSTDTQYF
cdr3_nt: TGTGCCAGCAGTTACTCGACGGGGTCAAGCACAGATACGCAGTATTTT

d_call: TRBD2
v_call: TRBV7-6
j_call: TRBJ2-1
clone_size: .
cdr3_aa: CASSLEASGVGEQFF
cdr3_nt: TGTGCCAGCAGCTTAGAGGCTAGCGGGGTTGGTGAGCAGTTCTTC

d_call: .
v_call: TRBV3-1/TRBV3-2
j_call: TRBJ1-1
clone_size: .
cdr3_aa: CASSQDVQGNTEAFF
cdr3_nt: TGTGCCAGCAGCCAAGATGTACAGGGGAACACTGAAGCTTTCTTT

d_call: TRBD1
v_call: TRBV5-1
j_call: TRBJ1-3
clone_size: .
cdr3_aa: CASSPGQGLDTIYF
cdr3_nt: TGCGCCAGCAGCCCTGGACAGGGGCTGGACACCATATATTTT

d_call: TRBD2
v_call: TRBV2
j_call: TRBJ2-1
clone_size: .
cdr3_aa: CASSTGLAGVGNEQFF
cdr3_nt: TGTGCCAGCAGTACCGGACTAGCGGGAGTTGGGAATGAGCAGTTCTTC

d_call: TRBD1
v_call: TRBV30
j_call: TRBJ2-7
clone_size: .
cdr3_aa: CAWSAVDRDSYEQYF
cdr3_nt: TGTGCCTGGAGTGCGGTGGACAGGGACTCCTACGAGCAGTACTTC

d_call: TRBD2
v_call: TRBV19
j_call: TRBJ2-7
clone_size: .
cdr3_aa: CASAASASGTYEQYF
cdr3_nt: TGTGCCAGCGCCGCCTCGGCTAGCGGTACCTACGAGCAGTACTTC

d_call: .
v_call: TRBV18
j_call: TRBJ1-2
clone_size: .
cdr3_aa: CASSPSNGGNGYTF
cdr3_nt: TGTGCCAGCTCACCATCAAACGGAGGAAATGGCTACACCTTC

d_call: TRBD1
v_call: TRBV5-1
j_call: TRBJ1-5
clone_size: .
cdr3_aa: CASSPGQGATQPQHF
cdr3_nt: TGCGCCAGCAGCCCGGGACAGGGGGCAACTCAGCCCCAGCATTTT

d_call: TRBD2
v_call: TRBV24-1
j_call: TRBJ2-1
clone_size: few
cdr3_aa: CATTGTSGNNEQFF
cdr3_nt: TGTGCCACCACAGGGACTAGCGGAAACAATGAGCAGTTCTTC